This TCR beta chain was found in a study of a mutant IDH1 vaccine in newly diagnosed glioma. Turning to the study itself: Of the patients given treatment, roughly 60% were male and around 38% were female, and a mean age of roughly 40 years was recorded.

With regard to this clone: The antigen is undetermined.

The time point was: baseline, week 1 (first vaccination visit). Treatment here: pre-vaccination baseline after standard-of-care therapy. There were new WHO grade 3 or 4 astrocytomas in the donors, and these were IDH1-mutant and ATRX-lost. Using immunoSEQ multiplex PCR, the repertoire was profiled, and TCRdb retains in-frame clones only, with some absent. The repertoire holds some 67,000 clones, with 65% to 85% as singletons. Study-wide results and limits: Pseudoprogression apparently tracked independently of changes in top peripheral T cell clonotypes.

The sequence derives from a woman under 30 with glioma. Some clones in this sample may be carry-over from other donors' samples. Sequencing used peripheral blood mononuclear cells (PBMCs), obtained from a glioma patient treated with radiotherapy, temozolomide or both.

Here the CDR3 reads CASSLDNRGTLPFF. The CDR3 coding sequence is TGTGCCAGCAGCTTAGACAACAGGGGTACGCTACCTTTCTTT. The chain has TRBV7-2 and TRBJ1-1; TRBD1 matches at 7 bases. The CDR3 extends over 14 amino acids. Germline loops: CDR1 SGHTA, CDR2 FQGNSA. Trimming took 1 base from V and 12 from J; bases not matched to a gene: 11.